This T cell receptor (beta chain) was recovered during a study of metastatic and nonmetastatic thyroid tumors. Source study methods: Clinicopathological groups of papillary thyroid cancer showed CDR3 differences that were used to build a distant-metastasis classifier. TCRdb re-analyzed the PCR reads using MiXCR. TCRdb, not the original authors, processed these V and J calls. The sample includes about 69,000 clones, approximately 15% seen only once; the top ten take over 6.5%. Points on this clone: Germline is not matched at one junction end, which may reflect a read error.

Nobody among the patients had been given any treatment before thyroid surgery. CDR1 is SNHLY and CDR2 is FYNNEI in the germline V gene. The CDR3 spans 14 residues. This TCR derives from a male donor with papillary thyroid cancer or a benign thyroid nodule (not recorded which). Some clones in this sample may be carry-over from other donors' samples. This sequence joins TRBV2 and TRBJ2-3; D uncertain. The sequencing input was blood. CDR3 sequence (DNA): TGCGCCAGCAGTGGATCCCAGTCCACAGATACGCAGTATTTT. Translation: CASSGSQSTDTQYF.